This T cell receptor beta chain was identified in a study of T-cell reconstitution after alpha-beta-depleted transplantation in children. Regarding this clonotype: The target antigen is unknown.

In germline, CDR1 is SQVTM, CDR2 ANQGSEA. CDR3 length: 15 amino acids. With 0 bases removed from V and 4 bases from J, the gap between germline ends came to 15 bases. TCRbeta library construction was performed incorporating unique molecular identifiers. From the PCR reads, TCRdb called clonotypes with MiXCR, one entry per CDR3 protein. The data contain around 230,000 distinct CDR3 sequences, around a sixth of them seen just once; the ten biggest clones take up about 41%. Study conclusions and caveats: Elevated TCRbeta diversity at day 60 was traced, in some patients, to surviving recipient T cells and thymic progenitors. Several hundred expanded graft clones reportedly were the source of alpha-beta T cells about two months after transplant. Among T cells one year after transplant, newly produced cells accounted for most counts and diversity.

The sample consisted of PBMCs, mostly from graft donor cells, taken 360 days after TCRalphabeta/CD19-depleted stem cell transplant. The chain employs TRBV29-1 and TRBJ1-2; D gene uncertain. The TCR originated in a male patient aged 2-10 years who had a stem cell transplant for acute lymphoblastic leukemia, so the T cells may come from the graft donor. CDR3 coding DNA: TGCAGCGTTGAAGATCATTGGGGAAGGCTCTATGGCTACACCTTC. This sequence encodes CSVEDHWGRLYGYTF.